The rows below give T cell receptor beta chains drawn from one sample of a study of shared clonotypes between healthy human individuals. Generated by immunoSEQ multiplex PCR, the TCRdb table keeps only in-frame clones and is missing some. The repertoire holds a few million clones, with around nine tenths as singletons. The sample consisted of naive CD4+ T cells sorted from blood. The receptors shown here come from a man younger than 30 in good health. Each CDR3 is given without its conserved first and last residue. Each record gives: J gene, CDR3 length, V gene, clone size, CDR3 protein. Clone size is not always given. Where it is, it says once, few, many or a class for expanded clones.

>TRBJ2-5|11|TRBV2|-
ASRFSLQETQY
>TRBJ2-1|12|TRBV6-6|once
ASRLAGGPNEQF
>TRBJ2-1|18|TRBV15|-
ATSSTQGGGSHLGRNEQF
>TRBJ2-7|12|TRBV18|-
ASSPGTTSYEQY
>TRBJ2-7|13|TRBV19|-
ASTPAGGQTYEQY
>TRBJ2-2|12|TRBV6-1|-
AIGQGANTGELF
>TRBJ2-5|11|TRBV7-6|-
ASSFSGWETQY
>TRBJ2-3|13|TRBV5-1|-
ASSWGGAGADTQY
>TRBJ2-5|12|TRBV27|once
ASSLRLAGETQY
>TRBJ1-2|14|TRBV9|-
ASSRWDRGANYGYT
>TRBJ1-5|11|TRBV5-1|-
ASMVSPNQPQH
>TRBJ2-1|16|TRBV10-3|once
AISERSGRAAISNEQF
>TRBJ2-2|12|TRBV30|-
AWSVRTLTGELF
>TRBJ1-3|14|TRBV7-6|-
ASSGGQILAGNTIY
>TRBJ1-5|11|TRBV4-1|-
ASSQERYGPQH
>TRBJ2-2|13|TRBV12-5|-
ASGLSGSSPGELF
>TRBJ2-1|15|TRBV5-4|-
ASSPGGLAGGPREQF
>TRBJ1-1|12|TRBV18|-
ASSPDRGGTEAF